Following are 25 T cell receptor beta chains from one sample sequenced in a study of monozygotic twins with inflammatory bowel disease. TCRdb re-called the 5' RACE reads; every CDR3 protein appears as one record, without DNA. Its table records approximately 100,000 distinct CDR3 sequences. Sequencing was done on a sample of blood. All receptors derive from a human donor with ulcerative colitis or Crohn's disease, or a healthy co-twin of an affected twin (not recorded which).

This chain connects TRBV20-1 to TRBJ1-2. The germline CDR1 and CDR2 sequences are DFQATT and SNEGSKA (reference sequence). This CDR3 comprises 12 residues. The CDR3 spells CSARVGNYGYTF.

The chain has TRBV20-1 and TRBJ1-2. CDR1 and CDR2 (germline): DFQATT, SNEGSKA (reference sequence). The CDR3 covers 16 residues. This CDR3 reads CSARPEGPKYVKYYTF.

CDR3 region: CASSLSRNQPQHF. J is TRBJ1-5 and V is TRBV5-8. Germline CDR1 and CDR2: SGHTS and YDEGEE. The CDR3 length is 13 residues. The entire variable domain, with the rest obtained from reference TRBV5-8 and TRBJ1-5, is as follows: EAGVTQSPTHLIKTRGQQATLRCSPISGHTSVYWYQQALGLGLQFLLWYDEGEERNRGNFPPRFSGRQFPNYSSELNVNALELEDSALYLCASSLSRNQPQHFGDGTRLSIL.

CDR3 region: CASSEAWNRGSYEQYF. This chain joins TRBV2 and TRBJ2-7. The V gene's germline CDR1 is SNHLY and CDR2 FYNNEI. The CDR3 totals 16 residues.

The chain is built from TRBV11-2 and TRBJ1-5. The CDR3 loop spans 14 amino acids. The germline V gene has CDR1 SGHAT and CDR2 FQNNGV. The CDR3 spells CASSPREGNQPQHF. Drawing the rest from reference TRBV11-2 and TRBJ1-5, the complete variable domain is EAGVAQSPRYKIIEKRQSVAFWCNPISGHATLYWYQQILGQGPKLLIQFQNNGVVDDSQLPKDRFSAERLKGVDSTLKIQPAKLEDSAVYLCASSPREGNQPQHFGDGTRLSIL.

The chain carries TRBV4-3 and TRBJ1-6. The germline V gene has CDR1 LGHNA and CDR2 YSLEER. CDR3 size: 14 residues. This chain's CDR3 is CASSQDSRNSPLHF.

The rearrangement joins TRBV12-3 or TRBV12-4 to TRBJ2-7. CDR3 length: 15 residues. The CDR3 sequence is CASSSHQRLTYEQYF.

V is TRBV2 and J is TRBJ2-2; TCRdb outputs TRBD2, but without DNA this stays unchecked. CDR1 is SNHLY and CDR2 is FYNNEI in the germline V gene. This CDR3 has 12 residues. CDR3 residues: CASRVHTGELFF.

This chain links TRBV7-9 with TRBJ2-5; the D call of TRBD1 rests on TCRdb alone, since no DNA is present to check it. The CDR3 totals 12 residues. CDR1 and CDR2 (germline): SEHNR, FQNEAQ (reference sequence). CDR3 amino acids: CASSFQGETQYF.

This sequence joins TRBV5-1 and TRBJ2-5; the TRBD2 assignment by TCRdb is unverifiable without DNA. CDR3 size: 15 residues. Germline V gene data show CDR1 as SGHRS and CDR2 as YFSETQ. This CDR3 reads CASSLVEGSQETQYF.

V is TRBV12-3 or TRBV12-4 and J is TRBJ2-1; TCRdb reports TRBD2, a call that lacks DNA to check it against. CDR3 length equals 17 residues. CDR3 sequence: CASSSYYSGSRFDEQFF.

The gene calls are TRBV9 and TRBJ2-2; the D gene TCRdb calls, TRBD1, cannot be checked with no DNA. The CDR3 covers 14 residues. Germline lookup yields CDR1 SGDLS and CDR2 YYNGEE. The CDR3: CASSEGEWGPELFF.

The chain uses TRBV2 and TRBJ1-1; TCRdb proposes TRBD1, but this gene call is untestable without DNA. The germline gives CDR1 SNHLY, CDR2 FYNNEI. This CDR3 comprises 13 residues. The CDR3 sequence: CASTGQVRTEAFF.

The chain carries TRBV20-1 and TRBJ2-1; the D call of TRBD2 rests on TCRdb alone, since no DNA is present to check it. CDR1 and CDR2 from the germline V gene are DFQATT and SNEGSKA (reference sequence). The CDR3 extends over 14 amino acids. The CDR3 sequence: CSASKTSGSNEQFF.

The V call is TRBV7-2, the J call TRBJ2-3; TCRdb names TRBD1, which stays unverified in the absence of DNA. The CDR3 extends over 15 amino acids. Looked up from germline, CDR1 is SGHTA and CDR2 is FQGNSA. This chain's CDR3 is CASSLAGGPPDTQYF.

The chain recombines TRBV29-1 with TRBJ2-7; the TCRdb D gene call, TRBD1, has no DNA to confirm it. The length of the CDR3 is 12 residues. Germline CDR1 is SQVTM and CDR2 is ANQGSEA. Here the CDR3 reads CSVEAQQAEQYF.

The rearrangement links TRBV11-2 to TRBJ2-7; TCRdb's assignment of TRBD1 cannot be checked, as there is no DNA. CDR1 and CDR2 (germline): SGHAT, FQNNGV. CDR3 length: 13 amino acids. This chain's CDR3 is CASSLAQGYEQYF.

The genes are TRBV20-1 and TRBJ2-2; TCRdb gives TRBD2 as the D gene, but with no DNA this cannot be confirmed. The germline V gene has CDR1 DFQATT and CDR2 SNEGSKA (reference sequence). The CDR3 loop spans 13 amino acids. CDR3: CSARELSTGELFF.

V usage is TRBV29-1 and J usage is TRBJ2-1. The CDR3 loop spans 14 amino acids. Germline V gives CDR1 SQVTM, CDR2 ANQGSEA. CDR3: CSVSSGGYYNEQFF.

The chain combines TRBV28 with TRBJ2-7. The CDR3 has 15 residues. Looked up from germline, CDR1 is MDHEN and CDR2 is SYDVKM. Here the CDR3 reads CASSPVAGGSYEQYF.

The chain links TRBV7-2 to TRBJ1-6; the D call of TRBD1 rests on TCRdb alone, since no DNA is present to check it. The CDR3 length is 15 residues. Germline loops: CDR1 SGHTA, CDR2 FQGNSA. CDR3 residues: CASSLKIRDGSPLHF.

The rearrangement joins TRBV20-1 to TRBJ2-7; TCRdb lists TRBD2, though no DNA is available to test this call. The germline CDR1 and CDR2 sequences are DFQATT and SNEGSKA (reference sequence). The CDR3 runs to 16 residues. The CDR3 region is CSARGTSGRAPHEQYF.

The rearrangement links TRBV20-1 to TRBJ2-1; TCRdb's D call of TRBD2 is untestable without DNA. This CDR3 comprises 14 residues. The germline V gene encodes CDR1 DFQATT and CDR2 SNEGSKA (reference sequence). The CDR3 protein is CSARKLAPGDEQFF.

The gene calls are TRBV12-3 or TRBV12-4 and TRBJ1-5; TCRdb designates TRBD1, a call that cannot be tested without DNA. This CDR3 region has 15 residues. The CDR3 spells CASSFDPEGNQPQHF.

V and J are TRBV12-3 or TRBV12-4 and TRBJ2-1; as DNA is missing, the TRBD1 call by TCRdb cannot be tested. This CDR3 has 11 amino acids. Here the CDR3 reads CASTYRVEQFF.